This TCR beta chain comes out of a study of identical twins. Overall study findings and caveats: Insertion counts were lower in abundant cord blood beta clonotypes, a trend that memory repertoires did not show.

Donors uniformly comprised healthy Caucasians. A universal primer binding site was introduced by template switching. The final cDNA contained unique molecular identifiers. In TCRdb, the 5' RACE reads were re-called with MiXCR into one record per CDR3 protein. The repertoire has hundreds of thousands of distinct CDR3 sequences, over 5% of them found once; the top ten carry roughly 2%. This clonotype was counted many times. Its antigen is currently unknown. V was trimmed by 7 bases and J by 4 bases, leaving 17 bases between them. Per the germline V gene, CDR1 is ENHRY and CDR2 is SYGVKD. CDR3 length: 14 residues.

The chain employs TRBV10-3 and TRBJ2-7; D might be TRBD1 (6 bases). The TCR comes from a man younger than 35 in good health. Sequencing used naive T cells sorted from blood. CDR3 bases: TGTGCCATCAACCCGACAGGTTCATATTACGAGCAGTACTTC. Protein sequence: CAINPTGSYYEQYF.